A single sample gave rise to the 4 T cell receptor beta chains below, sequenced in a study of blood T cells in healthy people across ages (dated by TCRdb to the mid-2010s). To prepare the library, 5' RACE was applied. TCRdb names Illumina HiSeq 2500 as the instrument used. A second PCR of about 7 to 12 cycles was performed with a sample-barcoded 5' primer and a J-beta primer mix. The raw public data were reprocessed by TCRdb itself: fastp quality trimming at Q25, MiXCR clonotype calling, in-frame beta chains only. Duplicate CDR3 protein sequences are folded into a single record with the most common DNA and genes. In this sample the table shows 1.5 million to 2 million distinct CDR3 sequences, 28% of which occur a single time. The top ten constitute roughly 8.2% of the sample. Sequenced input: blood. These receptors all stem from a woman aged 30 to 39 in good health.

This clonotype was counted at least ten times. J is TRBJ2-1 and V is TRBV29-1; 10 bases are shared with TRBD2. Per the germline V gene, CDR1 is SQVTM and CDR2 is ANQGSEA. There are 16 residues in the CDR3. With 3 bases clipped from V and 4 bases from J, the junction kept 9 bases outside the gene matches. The CDR3 coding sequence is TGCAGCGTTGAGGTGTTAGCGGGAGGTTCTTACAATGAGCAGTTCTTC. Translation gives CSVEVLAGGSYNEQFF.

Only a few counts were recorded for this clonotype. Sequence at one end of the junction differs from germline and may be a read error. This sequence joins TRBV7-2 and TRBJ2-1; 9 bases match TRBD2. The germline gives CDR1 SGHTA, CDR2 FQGNSA. The CDR3 consists of 13 residues. The CDR3 here is CANSPSGVGEQFF. CDR3 in DNA: TGTGCCAACAGCCCTAGCGGGGTTGGAGAGCAGTTCTTC.

Points on this clonotype: An end of the junction does not agree with germline; a read error may underlie this. The CDR3 region has the DNA TGCGCCAGCGGTTCAGAATTTAATCAGCCCCAGCATTTT. It is translated as CASGSEFNQPQHF. The chain carries TRBV12-3 or TRBV12-4 and TRBJ1-5; D gene ambiguous. The CDR3 is 13 amino acids.

As to this clonotype: At one boundary the junction diverges from the germline segment, which might be a read error. The chain recombines TRBV25-1 with TRBJ1-3; a possible D gene is TRBD1 (5 bases). The CDR3 runs to 14 residues. In germline, CDR1 is MGHDK, CDR2 SYGVNS. CDR3 region: CASSTGASENTIYF. The CDR3 DNA reads as TGTGCCAGCAGTACAGGAGCCTCTGAAAACACCATATATTTT.